The 14 T cell receptor beta chains given below trace back to one sample, sequenced in a study of blood T cells in healthy people across ages. Primed by a sample-barcoded 5' primer and a J-beta primer mix, a second PCR proceeded for 7 to 11 cycles. One entry per CDR3 protein results from TCRdb running MiXCR on the 5' RACE reads. The sample holds 1.8 million or so distinct CDR3 sequences, about 39% seen once. Source material: blood. These receptors were collected from a human donor in good health.

In its sample, this clonotype was seen once. V is TRBV10-2 and J is TRBJ2-5; 7 bases line up with TRBD2. V gave up 3 bases and J gave up 4 bases; unmatched junction bases: 5. This CDR3 contains 14 residues. Germline CDR1 WSHSY, CDR2 SAAADI. The DNA for the CDR3 is TGCGCCAGCAGTGACCGGGGGGAGGGAGAGACCCAGTACTTC. It is translated as CASSDRGEGETQYF.

The table lists this clonotype with a few counts. The rearrangement joins TRBV11-1 to TRBJ2-7; 9 bases match TRBD1. This CDR3 comprises 15 residues. V was clipped by 4 bases and J by 4 bases; unmatched bases: 8. Germline V gives CDR1 SGHAT, CDR2 FQDESV (reference sequence). CDR3 DNA: TGTGCCAGCAGCTCGCCCGGGACAGGGATTTACGAGCAGTACTTC. Protein product: CASSSPGTGIYEQYF.

CDR3 in amino acids: CASSLFHGLAAGTQFF. Here the CDR3 DNA reads TGTGCCAGCAGCTTGTTTCACGGACTAGCGGCGGGGACCCAGTTCTTC. The chain recombines TRBV7-2 with TRBJ2-5; 10 nucleotides agree with TRBD2. With the DNA end fitting TRBJ2-1 better, the J assignment may be wrong. This CDR3 contains 16 residues. Germline CDR1 SGHTA, CDR2 FQGNSA.

The chain joins TRBV7-9 to TRBJ2-1, with D possibly being TRBD2 (6 bases). The CDR3 sequence is 14 residues long. Germline values: CDR1 SEHNR, CDR2 FQNEAQ (reference sequence). The V end lost 1 base, the J end lost 7 bases, and 11 bases lay between the germline ends. DNA of the CDR3: TGTGCCAGCAGCTTAGATGGGGGGTCGAATGAGCAGTTCTTC. This sequence encodes CASSLDGGSNEQFF.

V is TRBV30 and J is TRBJ2-7; D not certain. The CDR3 is 11 amino acids. CDR1 is GTSNPN and CDR2 is SVGIG in the germline V gene (reference sequence). Trimming pared 0 bases from V and 8 bases from J, leaving 8 bases between. In DNA, the CDR3 is TGTGCCTGGAGTGTACGAGTGCAGCAGTACTTC. As protein: CAWSVRVQQYF.

The chain employs TRBV7-6 and TRBJ2-3, with D perhaps matching TRBD1 (6 bases). This CDR3 has 12 residues. Germline V gene sequence: CDR1 SGHVS, CDR2 FNYEAQ. With 5 bases removed from V and 7 bases from J, the gap between germline ends came to 10 bases. The CDR3 region is CASSNDRNTQYF. In DNA form, the CDR3 reads TGTGCCAGCAGCAACGACAGGAATACGCAGTATTTT.

This clonotype was counted ten times or more. The gene calls are TRBV28 and TRBJ1-6, with D uncertain. The CDR3 spans 15 residues. Trimming took off 6 bases at V and 7 bases at J, with 16 bases between the two ends. The V gene's germline CDR1 is MDHEN and CDR2 SYDVKM. CDR3 sequence: CASSVREIYNSPLHF. In DNA form, the CDR3 reads TGTGCCAGCAGCGTACGGGAGATTTACAATTCACCCCTCCACTTT.

In this sample, this clonotype turned up once. V usage is TRBV13 and J usage is TRBJ1-6, with D unclear. The CDR3 contains 15 residues. Germline values: CDR1 PRHDT, CDR2 FYEKMQ (reference sequence). Trimming shortened V by 6 bases and J by 10 bases, and 19 bases separated the two germline ends. The CDR3 loop is CASSSADGENSPLHF. The CDR3 coding sequence is TGTGCCAGCAGTTCAGCGGACGGTGAAAACTCACCCCTCCACTTT.

There are a few counts of this clonotype. The genes are TRBV29-1 and TRBJ2-1, with 9 bases aligning to TRBD2. The CDR3 loop spans 13 amino acids. Germline values: CDR1 SQVTM, CDR2 ANQGSEA. Trimming cost V 8 bases and J 5 bases; bases outside gene matches: 7. In DNA form, the CDR3 reads TGCAGCACTGCTAGCGGGATTAACAATGAGCAGTTCTTC. This sequence encodes CSTASGINNEQFF.

This rearrangement joins TRBV4-3 to TRBJ2-7, with TRBD1 as a possible D gene (7 bases). CDR3 length equals 16 residues. Between the trimmed V and J ends, which lost 0 bases and 4 bases, there was a span of 16 bases. CDR1 is LGHNA, CDR2 YSLEER, per germline. The CDR3 is CASSQDPAGQIYEQYF. The CDR3 DNA reads TGCGCCAGCAGCCAAGATCCGGCGGGACAGATATACGAGCAGTACTTC.

In the case of this clonotype: Since a much larger clone is just one base distant, this may be a read error. The gene calls are TRBV6-2 or TRBV6-3 and TRBJ2-3; perhaps TRBD2 as D (5 bases). The CDR3 is made up of 14 amino acids. Germline-derived CDR1 and CDR2 are MNHEY and SVGEGT. With 5 bases removed from V and 6 bases from J, the gap between germline ends came to 15 bases. CDR3 bases: TGTGCCAGCAGTGATCAGCAGGAGGCGGATACGCAGTATTTT. It encodes CASSDQQEADTQYF.

V is TRBV2 and J is TRBJ1-5, with a weak D call TRBD1 (6 bases). Germline CDR1 reads SNHLY; CDR2 reads FYNNEI. Between the trimmed V and J ends, which lost 6 bases and 4 bases, there was a span of 10 bases. This CDR3 region has 13 residues. Here the CDR3 reads CASRGHPNQPQHF. The CDR3 region has the DNA TGTGCCAGCAGGGGACACCCGAATCAGCCCCAGCATTTT.

The rearrangement uses TRBV12-3 or TRBV12-4 and TRBJ1-2; 7 bases line up with TRBD1. V lost 6 bases to trimming and J lost 2 bases; unmatched junction nucleotides: 12. The CDR3 totals 16 residues. CDR3 sequence reads: CASSSATGQTNYGYTF. CDR3 sequence (DNA): TGTGCCAGCAGCTCTGCAACGGGACAGACAAACTATGGCTACACCTTC.

V and J are TRBV24-1 and TRBJ2-1; no firm D call. The CDR3 totals 13 residues. CDR1 is KGHDR, CDR2 SFDVKD, per germline. Trimming stripped 4 bases from V and 11 bases from J, with 14 bases between. The CDR3: CATSDPTWSKQFF. The CDR3 nucleotides read TGTGCCACCAGTGACCCTACGTGGTCGAAGCAGTTCTTC.